The rows below give T cell receptor beta chains drawn from one sample of a study of blood T cell repertoires in COVID-19. The data were produced by immunoSEQ multiplex PCR, yet TCRdb's version contains in-frame clones alone and is incomplete. Of hundreds of thousands of clones detected, 88% appear once; the ten largest clones hold 1.4%. Specimen: PBMCs or T cells enriched from blood (not recorded which). Source of these receptors: a woman in her late teens or twenties who had been exposed to COVID-19. Each CDR3 is given with its conserved first and last residue. The D gene is left open where the match is weak. Where a row states a size, it is once, few, many or the class of an expanded clone; other rows omit it.

>TRBJ2-3|NA|TRBD2|TRBV7-2
TGTGCCAGCAGCTTAGTGAGGGCTAACGGGGGGGCCGCGGATACGCAGTATTTT
CASSLVRANGGAADTQYF
>TRBJ1-2|NA|NA|TRBV6-5
TGTGCCAGCAGTTACACTCCAAAAGCTAACTATGGCTACACCTTC
CASSYTPKANYGYTF
>TRBJ2-3|NA|TRBD1|TRBV5-1
TGCGCCAGCAGCTTGGGGCAGGGGGCAGATACGCAGTATTTT
CASSLGQGADTQYF
>TRBJ2-5|NA|TRBD2|TRBV28
TGTGCCAGCAGTTCGACCAGGTGGGGACTAGCGGGGGCCTTACAAGAGACCCAGTACTTC
CASSSTRWGLAGALQETQYF
>TRBJ2-6|NA|NA|TRBV7-2
TGTGCCAGCAGCTTACAGTACTCTGGGGCCAACGTCCTGACTTTC
CASSLQYSGANVLTF
>TRBJ1-2|NA|NA|TRBV4-3
TGCGCCAGCAGCCAAGAGGCCAGGGGCGTTAACTATGGCTACACCTTC
CASSQEARGVNYGYTF
>TRBJ2-5|NA|NA|TRBV9
TGTGCCAGCAGCGTAGGTGGAGCGGTCCCCTCCCAGTACTTC
CASSVGGAVPSQYF
>TRBJ1-4|once|TRBD1|TRBV6-5
TGTGCCAGCAGTTCCGGGGACAGGGTGTATGAAAAACTGTTTTTT
CASSSGDRVYEKLFF
>TRBJ2-7|NA|TRBD2|TRBV12-3/TRBV12-4
TGTGCCAGCAGTCCCGGGACTAGCGAGCAGTACTTC
CASSPGTSEQYF
>TRBJ1-5|NA|NA|TRBV28
TGTGCCAGCAGGGGGCCGGGCAATCAGCCCCAGCATTTT
CASRGPGNQPQHF
>TRBJ1-2|once|NA|TRBV4-1
TGCGCCAGCAACCCGGGGGGAACGGGGAAGGTCGGTGGCTACACCTTC
CASNPGGTGKVGGYTF
>TRBJ2-7|NA|NA|TRBV27
TGTGCCAGCAGTTTCTCCCAGGGTTACGAGCAGTACTTC
CASSFSQGYEQYF
>TRBJ1-5|NA|TRBD1|TRBV19
TGTGCCAGTGACGACAGGGTTATCAATCAGCCCCAGCATTTT
CASDDRVINQPQHF
>TRBJ2-7|NA|TRBD1|TRBV18
TGTGCCAGCTCACCACCATCGGGACAGGGTACTAACGAGCAGTACTTC
CASSPPSGQGTNEQYF
>TRBJ1-2|NA|TRBD1|TRBV27
TGTGCCAGGGGACAGAGGGTCTTCTATGGCTACACCTTC
CARGQRVFYGYTF
>TRBJ1-6|NA|NA|TRBV7-3
TGTGCCAGCAGCCCAGATTCCAATTCACCCCTCCACTTT
CASSPDSNSPLHF
>TRBJ2-1|NA|TRBD2|TRBV11-2
TGTGCCAGCAGCTTAGGTCCGACTAGCGGGAGGGCTCACTACAATGAGCAGTTCTTC
CASSLGPTSGRAHYNEQFF
>TRBJ1-3|NA|NA|TRBV19
TGTGCCACATCTCAGGGATCCTCTGGAAACACCATATATTTT
CATSQGSSGNTIYF